This section outlines one T cell receptor (beta chain) sequence together with its context. Its specificity is unknown. This sample is part of a study of T cell responses to AZD1222 COVID-19 vaccine. Whole-study results and caveats: Across spike, vaccine-associated CD4 TCRs were found, dominant at 160-218 and 743-854.

The assay was immunoSEQ multiplex PCR, and TCRdb's table has in-frame clones only and misses some. The sample shows 90,000 to 120,000 clones, around 87% of them seen only once. Sequenced here: peripheral blood, sampled on day 0 of AZD1222 vaccination. This sequence was found in an adult in good health.

The CDR3 DNA reads TGTGCCAGCAGCGCGACCGGGACGGCAGTCTATGGCTACACCTTC. Its protein product is CASSATGTAVYGYTF. V gene TRBV5-8 combines with J gene TRBJ1-2, with D maybe TRBD1 (5 bases). This CDR3 has 15 residues. Germline V gene data show CDR1 as SGHTS and CDR2 as YDEGEE. V lost 4 bases to trimming and J lost 4 bases, with 17 bases between them.